This T cell receptor beta chain comes out of a study of blood T cell repertoires in COVID-19. Study context: Acute and convalescent COVID-19 specimens originated in the United States, Italy and Spain. PBMCs, B-cell-depleted T cells, or T cells were the source of the cDNA or gDNA that made up the material.

This clone was seen only a few times. The CDR3 is 14 residues long. V was pared by 2 bases and J by 8 bases, with 10 bases between. Germline loops: CDR1 MNHEY, CDR2 SMNVEV (reference sequence). Per the study methods: Amplification of reference gene primers was used by the study to estimate nucleated cell counts. The assay was immunoSEQ multiplex PCR, and TCRdb's table has in-frame clones only and misses some. D and trimming come from the DNA, and the V and J calls and clone size come from that table. Seen here are hundreds of thousands of clones, 82% observed once, and the top ten hold approximately 3.6%. Clinical histories supplied by participants themselves formed the basis of cohort assignment.

The V and J genes are TRBV27 and TRBJ1-6, with D unresolved. This TCR was sampled from a woman aged 55-69 years who had recovered from COVID-19. Sequencing was carried out using PBMCs or T cells enriched from blood (not recorded which). CDR3 in DNA: TGTGCCAGCAGTTTAGCACCCGGGGATTCACCCCTCCACTTT. Its translation: CASSLAPGDSPLHF.